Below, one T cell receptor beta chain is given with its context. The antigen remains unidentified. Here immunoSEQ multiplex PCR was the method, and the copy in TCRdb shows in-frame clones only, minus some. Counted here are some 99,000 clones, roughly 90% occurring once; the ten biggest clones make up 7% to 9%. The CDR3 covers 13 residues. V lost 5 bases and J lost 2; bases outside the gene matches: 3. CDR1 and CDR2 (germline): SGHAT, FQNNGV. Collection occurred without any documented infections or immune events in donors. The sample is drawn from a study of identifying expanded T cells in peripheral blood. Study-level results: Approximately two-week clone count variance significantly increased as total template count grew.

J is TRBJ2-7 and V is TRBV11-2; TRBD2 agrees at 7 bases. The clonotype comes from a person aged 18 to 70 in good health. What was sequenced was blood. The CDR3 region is CASSVGLAYEQYF. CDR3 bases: TGTGCCAGCAGCGTCGGACTAGCCTACGAGCAGTACTTC. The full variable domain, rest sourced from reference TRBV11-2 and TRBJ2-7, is EAGVAQSPRYKIIEKRQSVAFWCNPISGHATLYWYQQILGQGPKLLIQFQNNGVVDDSQLPKDRFSAERLKGVDSTLKIQPAKLEDSAVYLCASSVGLAYEQYFGPGTRLTVT.